The sequence of this TCR beta chain was determined in a study of blood T cell repertoires in COVID-19. Study at large: PBMCs, B-cell-depleted T cells, or T cells provided the cDNA or gDNA that made up the material.

CDR3 length: 15 amino acids. CDR1 and CDR2 (germline): MNHEY, SVGAGI. Trimming left V 4 bases short and J 5 bases short, with 12 bases between. The authors' processing: Estimates of nucleated cell counts were drawn from the amplification of reference gene primers. Profiling relied on immunoSEQ multiplex PCR, and the TCRdb table lists in-frame clones only, not all of them. V, J and clone size are those of that table, while D and trimming were read from the DNA. The sample has under 300,000 clones; around 85% are singletons. What was sequenced was peripheral blood. This TCR came from a human donor with COVID-19, enrolled during active disease. The donor label of this sample is uncertain. This chain links TRBV6-5 with TRBJ1-6; D ambiguous. The CDR3 protein is CASSFPGPHNSPLHF. CDR3 bases: TGTGCCAGCAGTTTCCCAGGTCCTCATAATTCACCCCTCCACTTT.